Following are 9 T cell receptor beta chains from one sample sequenced in a study of T cells after yellow fever vaccination. TCRdb analysed the 5' RACE reads with MiXCR anew, one entry per CDR3 protein. The data contain 42,000 or so distinct CDR3 sequences, roughly 7% of them singletons. This material consisted of CD8+ T cells not binding an NS4B(214-222) dextramer, sorted from PBMCs, taken 45 days after the yellow fever booster vaccination. These receptors were obtained from a man under 40 who received the YFV17D yellow fever vaccine.

This clonotype was seen repeatedly, ten times or more. DNA for the CDR3: TGTGCCAGCAGTTACTCGGCTAGCGGGACCCCAGATACGCAGTATTTT. This codes for CASSYSASGTPDTQYF. The chain combines TRBV6-5 with TRBJ2-3; 9 positions match TRBD2. CDR3 length equals 16 residues. CDR1 is MNHEY, CDR2 SVGAGI, per germline. After removal of 0 bases from V and 4 bases from J, the junction contained 5 bases not matched to a gene.

Ten or more counts support this clonotype. V is TRBV7-9 and J is TRBJ2-1, with unresolved D. Trimming took off 3 bases at V and 0 bases at J, with 9 bases between the two ends. This CDR3 comprises 15 residues. Germline V gene lookup returns CDR1 SEHNR and CDR2 FQNEAQ (reference sequence). This CDR3 reads CASSFIPTSYNEQFF. The CDR3 DNA is TGTGCCAGCAGCTTCATTCCAACCTCCTACAATGAGCAGTTCTTC.

This clonotype was recorded many times. V is TRBV7-3 and J is TRBJ2-5; D ambiguous. The V gene's germline CDR1 is SGHTA and CDR2 FQGTGA. The CDR3 length is 15 residues. V lost 5 bases, J lost 2 bases, and 15 bases lay in between. As DNA, the CDR3 is TGTGCCAGCAGCGAGGTGATGGGGTCTCAAGAGACCCAGTACTTC. Translation gives CASSEVMGSQETQYF.

This clonotype was observed many times. This chain links TRBV20-1 with TRBJ2-5; D call uncertain. The V end lost 5 bases, the J end lost 0 bases, and 13 bases lay between the germline ends. Per the germline V gene, CDR1 is DFQATT and CDR2 is SNEGSKA (reference sequence). CDR3 size: 14 residues. In DNA form, the CDR3 reads TGCAGTGCTCCCCCCGGCATGTACCAAGAGACCCAGTACTTC. Translated: CSAPPGMYQETQYF.

Ten or more counts support this clonotype. The chain has TRBV5-5 and TRBJ2-1; possible D gene TRBD1, 5 bases. The CDR3 is 15 residues long. The V end was cut by 4 bases, the J end by 2 bases, with 13 bases between. Germline V gene lookup returns CDR1 SGHKS and CDR2 YYEKEE (reference sequence). This CDR3 is CASSTYRNTYNEQFF. In DNA form, the CDR3 reads TGTGCCAGCAGCACCTACAGGAATACCTACAATGAGCAGTTCTTC. The complete variable domain, with remaining parts taken from reference TRBV5-5 and TRBJ2-1, reads DAGVTQSPTHLIKTRGQQVTLRCSPISGHKSVSWYQQVLGQGPQFIFQYYEKEERGRGNFPDRFSARQFPNYSSELNVNALLLGDSALYLCASSTYRNTYNEQFFGPGTRLTVL.

Details on this clonotype: One end of the junction does not line up with germline, which may come from a read error. The V gene is TRBV6-1, the J gene TRBJ1-2, with TRBD1 identical over 10 bases. From germline, CDR1 is MNHNS and CDR2 SASEGT. The CDR3 extends over 15 amino acids. Here the CDR3 reads CSSRRSGTGVWGYTF. The CDR3 DNA follows: TGTTCCAGCAGACGATCCGGGACAGGGGTGTGGGGCTACACCTTC.

This clonotype appeared many times. V and J are TRBV2 and TRBJ2-1; 11 nucleotides line up with TRBD2. J lost 5 bases, V lost 8 bases, and 5 bases had no gene match. Germline lookup yields CDR1 SNHLY and CDR2 FYNNEI. The CDR3 totals 14 residues. For the CDR3, the DNA is TGTGCCAGCCTTAGCGGGAGGGCACACAATGAGCAGTTCTTC. Its protein product is CASLSGRAHNEQFF.

This clonotype has just a few counts. The chain couples TRBV6-1 to TRBJ2-2, with D maybe TRBD2 (6 bases). V was cut by 2 bases and J by 5 bases, with 12 bases left in between. CDR3 length: 15 amino acids. CDR1 and CDR2 from the germline V gene are MNHNS and SASEGT. This CDR3 reads CASSELASVTGELFF. In nucleotides, the CDR3 is TGTGCCAGCAGTGAACTGGCTAGCGTTACCGGGGAGCTGTTTTTT.

The table lists this clonotype with many counts. The V gene is TRBV29-1, the J gene TRBJ1-3, with D tentatively TRBD1 (6 bases). The CDR3 consists of 16 residues. The V and J ends lost 4 bases and 2 bases respectively, with 18 bases between them. The germline CDR1 and CDR2 sequences are SQVTM and ANQGSEA. This CDR3 is CSVVPPEGEAGNTIYF. Written as DNA, the CDR3 is TGCAGCGTTGTGCCCCCTGAGGGGGAGGCTGGAAACACCATATATTTT.